The rows below give T cell receptor beta chains drawn from one sample of a study of PD-1 blockade in classical Hodgkin lymphoma. TCRdb keeps only in-frame clones here, not all; method: immunoSEQ multiplex PCR. The sample comprises 20,000 to 25,000 clones, around 73% of which are singletons, and roughly a quarter rests with the top ten. The specimen was peripheral blood mononuclear cells (PBMCs), collected before the second cycle of nivolumab. These receptors all stem from a human donor with classical Hodgkin lymphoma. Each CDR3 is given with its conserved first and last residue. The D gene is left open where the match is weak. Size is stated for part of the rows, as once, few or many counts, or as a class when the clone is expanded.

clone_size j_call v_call d_call cdr3_nt cdr3_aa
NA TRBJ1-5 TRBV11-2 NA TGTGCCAGCAGCTTCAATACCGATCAGCCCCAGCATTTT CASSFNTDQPQHF
once TRBJ2-5 TRBV5-4 NA TGTGCCAGCAGCCCCGGACTATGGGAGACCCAGTACTTC CASSPGLWETQYF
NA TRBJ2-3 TRBV7-8 TRBD1 TGTGCCAGCAGCTCGTCCCCGGGACAGGGCACAGATACGCAGTATTTT CASSSSPGQGTDTQYF
NA TRBJ1-1 TRBV4-1 TRBD1 TGCGCCAGCTACCCGGACAGGTTGAACACTGAAGCTTTCTTT CASYPDRLNTEAFF
NA TRBJ2-1 TRBV5-1 TRBD2 TGCGCCAGCAGCTTGCGGGCTAGCGGGAGCTATGAGCAGTTCTTC CASSLRASGSYEQFF
few TRBJ1-2 TRBV27 TRBD1 TGTGCCAGCAGTTCCCTCGGGACAGGGACTAACTATGGCTACACCTTC CASSSLGTGTNYGYTF
NA TRBJ2-7 TRBV6-1 NA TGTGCCAGCAGTGCCAGCATCGCCTACGAGCAGTACTTC CASSASIAYEQYF
NA TRBJ1-1 TRBV5-4 NA TGTGCCAGCAGCCCGGACAGTTTGAACACTGAAGCTTTCTTT CASSPDSLNTEAFF
NA TRBJ1-1 TRBV19 TRBD1 TGTGCCAGTATCCCTTTAGGGGGACAGGGGGCATGGAACACTGAAGCTTTCTTT CASIPLGGQGAWNTEAFF
NA TRBJ2-3 TRBV19 TRBD2 TGTGCCAGTAGTATATTAGCGGGACCCACAGATACGCAGTATTTT CASSILAGPTDTQYF
NA TRBJ2-5 TRBV11-2 NA TGTGCCAGCAGCTTAGAGATGGCTTACCTTGATTGGGGAGAGACCCAGTACTTC CASSLEMAYLDWGETQYF
NA TRBJ2-1 TRBV6-1 TRBD2 TGTGCCAGCAGTGCTTCTAGCGGGAGTGGGTACAATGAGCAGTTCTTC CASSASSGSGYNEQFF
NA TRBJ1-1 TRBV10-3 TRBD1 TGTGCCATCGGGGACAGCATGAACACTGAAGCTTTCTTT CAIGDSMNTEAFF
NA TRBJ2-1 TRBV18 NA TGTGCCAGCTCACCGGCAACAAGCAATGAGCAGTTCTTC CASSPATSNEQFF
NA TRBJ2-1 TRBV10-1 NA TGCGCCAGCAGTGAGTCCGGGGCGGGACTCAATGAGCAGTTCTTC CASSESGAGLNEQFF
NA TRBJ2-2 TRBV28 NA TGTGCCAGCAGTCCGGACAGAAACACCGGGGAGCTGTTTTTT CASSPDRNTGELFF
few TRBJ2-5 TRBV27 NA TGTGCCAGCAGTTACGCAGGAGCCCCAGAGACCCAGTACTTC CASSYAGAPETQYF
NA TRBJ2-7 TRBV27 TRBD2 TGTGCCGCAGCCGTTAGCGGGAGGGCCTCCGAGCAGTACTTC CAAAVSGRASEQYF
few TRBJ2-2 TRBV6-1 TRBD2 TGTGCCAGCAAAGTAGCGGGAGAGAACACCGGGGAGCTGTTTTTT CASKVAGENTGELFF
NA TRBJ2-7 TRBV5-4 TRBD2 TGCGCCAGCAGCCAAGTACTAGCGGGAGCGCCCCACGAGCAGTACTTC CASSQVLAGAPHEQYF
NA TRBJ2-5 TRBV25-1 TRBD1 TGTGCCAGCAGTGGCTTACAGGGGACCCAAGAGACCCAGTACTTC CASSGLQGTQETQYF
NA TRBJ1-3 TRBV5-6 NA TGTGCCAGCAGCTTGGTATACTCTGGAAACACCATATATTTT CASSLVYSGNTIYF
NA TRBJ1-4 TRBV6-5 NA TGTGCCAGCAGTTACAGCGGGGTGGAGAATGAAAAACTGTTTTTT CASSYSGVENEKLFF
NA TRBJ2-7 TRBV6-5 NA TGTGCCAGCAGGACCTTTGACAGGCCCGAGCAGTACTTC CASRTFDRPEQYF
NA TRBJ2-7 TRBV6-6 NA TGTGCCAGCAGTCCTCGATCCCTTTCCAGCGTGCAGTACTTC CASSPRSLSSVQYF
NA TRBJ1-1 TRBV28 NA TGTGCCAGCAGTTTACAGGACTTTAACACTGAAGCTTTCTTT CASSLQDFNTEAFF
NA TRBJ2-2 TRBV2 TRBD2 TGTGCCAGCAGGGGGCTAGCGGGAGGCACCGGGGAGCTGTTTTTT CASRGLAGGTGELFF
few TRBJ2-7 TRBV5-4 NA TGTGCCAGCAGCTTGGGGGGGGACTCCTACGAGCAGTACTTC CASSLGGDSYEQYF
few TRBJ2-7 TRBV6-4 NA TGTGCCAGCAGTGCAACGGGAAGTGGCGGTCAGCAGTACTTC CASSATGSGGQQYF
few TRBJ2-2 TRBV11-1 TRBD2 TGTGCCAGCAGCTACCAGACTAGCGGAACCGGGGAGCTGTTTTTT CASSYQTSGTGELFF
NA TRBJ2-5 TRBV10-3 TRBD1 TGTGCCACCCGGGACAGAGCCCAAGAGACCCAGTACTTC CATRDRAQETQYF
NA TRBJ2-7 TRBV4-2 TRBD2 TGTGCCAGCAGCCAAGATGTGGCGGGAGGGCCCTACGAGCAGTACTTC CASSQDVAGGPYEQYF
once TRBJ2-5 TRBV10-1 NA TGCGCCAGCAGTGAGTCGGAGGTGGGGCGAGAGACCCAGTACTTC CASSESEVGRETQYF
few TRBJ2-7 TRBV29-1 NA TGCAGCGTTGAAGAACAATCGAGGCAGGACGAGCAGTACTTC CSVEEQSRQDEQYF
NA TRBJ1-2 TRBV18 NA TGTGCCAGCTCACCGGGGGCGAGTTATGGCTACACCTTC CASSPGASYGYTF
few TRBJ2-3 TRBV9 TRBD2 TGTGCCAGCAGCGTAATAACGGAGCGGGGATCCACAGATACGCAGTATTTT CASSVITERGSTDTQYF
once TRBJ2-7 TRBV13 NA TGTGCCAGCAGCTTTGGTGGGAGCTCCTACGAGCAGTACTTC CASSFGGSSYEQYF
once TRBJ1-2 TRBV20-1 NA TGCAGTGCGGAGGGTGGCGGCTACACCTTC CSAEGGGYTF
NA TRBJ2-7 TRBV10-2 NA TGCGCCAGCAGTGATTACAGGGAATACGAGCAGTACTTC CASSDYREYEQYF
once TRBJ1-2 TRBV5-5 NA TGTGCCAGCAGCCTGACAGTTAGCTATGGCTACACCTTC CASSLTVSYGYTF
NA TRBJ2-5 TRBV19 NA TGTGCCAGTAGTATTAACAGGGTGGAGACCCAGTACTTC CASSINRVETQYF
once TRBJ2-1 TRBV15 TRBD2 TGTGCCACCAGCAGAGTCGGGAGGCTCTATGATGAGCAGTTCTTC CATSRVGRLYDEQFF
few TRBJ2-5 TRBV5-6 TRBD1 TGTGCCAGCAGCTTACGCGCCTGGGACAGCGAGTACCAAGAGACCCAGTACTTC CASSLRAWDSEYQETQYF
NA TRBJ2-2 TRBV14 NA TGTGCCAGCAGCCAGGAGGGCCGGGGCCTGTTTTTT CASSQEGRGLFF
NA TRBJ1-3 TRBV18 NA TGTGCCAGCTCACCCTACAGGGAGTCCGGAAACACCATATATTTT CASSPYRESGNTIYF